This T cell receptor beta chain came from a study of blood T cell repertoires in COVID-19 (dated by TCRdb to the early 2020s). Broadly, across the study: The collaborator samples originated in the United States, Italy and Spain and spanned the acute and convalescent phases of COVID-19. The samples were drawn from two sources: the first 160 participants of the ongoing ImmuneRACE study, and 950 to 1,500 subjects contributed by 6 global collaborators. Deeply sampled blood TCRbeta repertoires from subjects exposed to, actively infected with, or recovered from COVID-19 were included in the dataset. A freely available public database, intended as a resource for researchers studying the immune response to SARS-CoV-2, is where the repertoires were released. HLA class I and class II types, where available, came from metadata supplied by the sample provider rather than from assay-based typing. Nearly every sample came with metadata listing a de-identified subject ID, COVID-19 status, age in years and sex. The material from the prospective study consisted of cDNA or gDNA derived from T cells, B-cell-depleted T cells, or PBMCs. Results and caveats for the whole study, not just this receptor: How much clinical and demographic metadata was included differed by source and by participant, and the metadata was provided uncurated.

Only a few counts were recorded for this clone. Its cognate antigen has yet to be identified. It has no much larger one-base neighbor in the sample; base qualities were not kept. Enrolling through a virtual design, the prospective study's participants ranged in age from roughly 18 to 90 years and lived across approximately 25 United States geographic areas. To assign participants to cohorts, the prospective study relied on clinical history that participants themselves reported in a screening survey and a study questionnaire. In the prospective study, mobile phlebotomists collected whole blood, serum and a nasopharyngeal or oropharyngeal swab from each participant. Over a roughly 2-month period, participants in the prospective study had the option of providing additional blood draws and questionnaires. Before DNA extraction, blood samples from the prospective study were shipped at room temperature or frozen.

CDR1 SGDLS and CDR2 YYNGEE are derived from the germline V gene. Measured from the cysteine to the phenylalanine, the CDR3 is 15 residues long. Here the CDR3 DNA is all that survives: 45 bases in frame from base 1. Between the V and J ends, shortened by 3 bases and 3 bases respectively, the junction contains 13 bases. TCRbeta CDR3 regions were amplified from genomic DNA using the immunoSEQ Assay, a bias-controlled multiplex PCR. The paper's processing steps were these. The number of nucleated cells in each sample was estimated by amplification of reference gene primers within the assay. To quantify the absolute abundance of each unique TCRbeta CDR3 rearrangement, sequence reads were collapsed and filtered. For each sample, productive Simpson clonality was calculated by taking the square root of Simpson's diversity index across productive rearrangements. TCRdb took over this immuneACCESS table, retaining in-frame rearrangements with V and J assigned. Such tables are incomplete; in checked studies, under half of the missing clones stem from an unresolved V gene, and the remainder is unexplained. V and J calls and clone size are as listed in that table; D and trimming were resolved from the DNA. The sample table lists approximately 360,000 clones, more than 75% of them with a count of one. 0.97% of the sample lies in the top ten.

The source of this sequence is a woman aged 25 to 45 with acute COVID-19. This chain joins TRBV9 to TRBJ1-3; a tentative D call is TRBD1 (5 bases match). The source material was PBMCs or T cells enriched from blood (not recorded which). The CDR3 protein: CASSASGGVGNTIYF. The bases read TGTGCCAGCAGCGCCTCGGGAGGGGTTGGAAACACCATATATTTT.